Presented here are 24 T cell receptor beta chains from one specimen sequenced in a study of T cell responses to AZD1222 COVID-19 vaccine. The assay was immunoSEQ multiplex PCR, and TCRdb's table has in-frame clones only and misses some. The table lists 140,000 to 150,000 clones, roughly 86% of them singletons. Here the sequenced sample was peripheral blood, taken 28 days after the second AZD1222 dose. The receptors shown here come from an adult who received the AZD1222 COVID-19 vaccine.

The chain has TRBV5-1 and TRBJ2-3, with unresolved D. Germline V gene sequence: CDR1 SGHRS, CDR2 YFSETQ. The V gene lost 0 bases and the J gene lost 2 bases, with 13 bases spanning the gap. The CDR3 sequence is 16 residues long. CDR3 loop: CASSLGGGLYTDTQYF. The DNA of the CDR3 is TGCGCCAGCAGCTTGGGCGGCGGCCTCTACACAGATACGCAGTATTTT.

The chain couples TRBV6-1 to TRBJ2-3, with D unresolved. CDR1 and CDR2 (germline): MNHNS, SASEGT. The CDR3 contains 16 residues. V lost 1 base and J 1 base, leaving 12 bases between the germline ends. The CDR3 DNA is TGTGCCAGCAGTGAAGGCCCAACCCCCGGCACAGATACGCAGTATTTT. It yields the protein CASSEGPTPGTDTQYF.

This clone was detected once. The chain couples TRBV6-5 to TRBJ2-7, with D perhaps matching TRBD2 (6 bases). The V gene's germline CDR1 is MNHEY and CDR2 SVGAGI. Trimming pared 8 bases from V and 0 bases from J, leaving 8 bases between. The CDR3 runs to 12 residues. CDR3 loop: CASATSSYEQYF. For the CDR3, the DNA is TGTGCCAGCGCGACTAGCTCCTACGAGCAGTACTTC.

In its sample, this clone was seen once. At one of its ends the junction is not consistent with the germline gene, which may arise from a read error. The gene calls are TRBV28 and TRBJ2-3; D remains ambiguous. Germline CDR1 reads MDHEN; CDR2 reads SYDVKM. The CDR3 consists of 12 residues. CDR3 nucleotides: TGTGCCAGCAGCGCAATCTGGGATAAGCAGTATTTT. It translates to CASSAIWDKQYF.

This clone was seen just once. The V gene is TRBV3-1 (or the pseudogene TRBV3-2), the J gene TRBJ1-1; D gene ambiguous. The CDR3 has 15 residues. Germline V gene data show CDR1 as LGHDT and CDR2 as YNNKEL (reference sequence). V was cut by 0 bases and J by 2 bases, with 10 bases left in between. The DNA of the CDR3 is TGTGCCAGCAGCCAAGATTACGAGGGTAACACTGAAGCTTTCTTT. This gives the protein CASSQDYEGNTEAFF.

This chain joins TRBV6-5 and TRBJ1-1, with unresolved D. CDR3 size: 14 residues. The V and J ends lost 6 bases and 0 bases respectively, with 11 bases between them. Per the germline V gene, CDR1 is MNHEY and CDR2 is SVGAGI. In DNA, the CDR3 is TGTGCCAGCAGAGGCAGTACTATGAACACTGAAGCTTTCTTT. This encodes CASRGSTMNTEAFF.

The V and J genes are TRBV30 and TRBJ1-3; 7 bases are shared with TRBD1. V dropped 3 bases and J dropped 2; count of bases not matched to a gene: 1. Germline V lookup: CDR1 GTSNPN, CDR2 SVGIG (reference sequence). The CDR3 runs to 13 residues. Here the CDR3 DNA reads TGTGCCTGGAGAGGGACAGCTGGAAACACCATATATTTT. Protein product: CAWRGTAGNTIYF. The full variable domain, with the rest looked up from reference TRBV30 and TRBJ1-3, is SQTIHQWPATLVQPVGSPLSLECTVEGTSNPNLYWYRQAAGRGLQLLFYSVGIGQISSEVPQNLSASRPQDRQFILSSKKLLLSDSGFYLCAWRGTAGNTIYFGEGSWLTVV.

This clone appeared once. V is TRBV10-3 and J is TRBJ1-1, with a weak D call TRBD1 (6 bases). This CDR3 is 13 amino acids long. Germline loops: CDR1 ENHRY, CDR2 SYGVKD. Trimming removed 4 bases from V and 4 bases from J, with 10 bases in between. CDR3 amino acids: CAISGGGGTEAFF. The CDR3 DNA reads TGTGCCATCAGTGGAGGGGGAGGCACTGAAGCTTTCTTT.

This clone appeared a few times. The gene calls are TRBV7-9 and TRBJ2-1; D is unresolved. There are 11 residues in the CDR3. The germline gives CDR1 SEHNR, CDR2 FQNEAQ (reference sequence). V was cut by 5 bases and J by 9 bases, with 8 bases left in between. CDR3 coding DNA: TGTGCCAGCAGCATACTGGGTGAGCAGTTCTTC. Residues: CASSILGEQFF.

J is TRBJ2-2 and V is TRBV6-5, with unresolved D. The CDR3 has 16 amino acids. V lost 2 bases and J lost 1, with 11 bases in between. Germline CDR1 and CDR2: MNHEY and SVGAGI. CDR3 bases: TGTGCCAGCAGTTACCTGGACCAAAAGAACACCGGGGAGCTGTTTTTT. It is translated as CASSYLDQKNTGELFF.

Only one count was recorded for this clone. V and J are TRBV6-5 and TRBJ2-5, with a possible D match to TRBD1 (6 bases). This CDR3 has 13 amino acids. Per germline, CDR1 MNHEY and CDR2 SVGAGI. Trimming took 4 bases from V and 8 from J, leaving 14 bases between them. The CDR3 sequence: CASSSLGGETQYF. The CDR3 DNA is TGTGCCAGCAGTTCGCTAGGGGGTGAAACCCAGTACTTC.

The chain employs TRBV19 and TRBJ1-1; D possibly corresponds to TRBD1 (5 bases). V dropped 4 bases and J dropped 0 bases, with 12 bases sitting between them. Per germline, CDR1 LNHDA and CDR2 SQIVND (reference sequence). The CDR3 loop spans 15 amino acids. CDR3 DNA sequence: TGTGCCAGTAGTACCCGACAGTTAATGAACACTGAAGCTTTCTTT. This translates into CASSTRQLMNTEAFF.

CDR3 sequence: CASSQDTGAETQYF. In nucleotides, the CDR3 is TGCGCCAGCAGCCAAGACACAGGGGCAGAGACCCAGTACTTC. The V call is TRBV4-1, the J call TRBJ2-5; 7 bases map to TRBD1. The germline gives CDR1 MGHRA, CDR2 YSYEKL. The CDR3 extends over 14 amino acids. With V trimmed by 0 bases and J by 4 bases, 2 bases remained unmatched.

In its sample, this clone was seen once. This chain links TRBV15 with TRBJ2-5, with a possible D match to TRBD1 (7 bases). Between the trimmed V and J ends, which lost 0 bases and 4 bases, there was a span of 12 bases. CDR1 and CDR2 from the germline V gene are LNHNV and YYDKDF (reference sequence). The CDR3 is made up of 15 amino acids. This CDR3 is CATSREGGGRETQYF. The CDR3 coding sequence is TGTGCCACCAGCAGAGAAGGAGGGGGCCGAGAGACCCAGTACTTC.

CDR3 in DNA: TGTGCCAGCCCCCCCCAGGGGGCAGGCAATGAGCAGTTCTTC. This codes for CASPPQGAGNEQFF. The genes are TRBV18 and TRBJ2-1, with 8 bases fitting TRBD1. Germline V lookup: CDR1 KGHSH, CDR2 LQKENI. With V trimmed by 8 bases and J by 6 bases, 9 bases remained unmatched. The CDR3 length is 14 residues.

The table lists this clone with a few counts. The CDR3 DNA reads TGCGCCAGCAGACCGACTAGCGGCACAGATACGCAGTATTTT. This encodes CASRPTSGTDTQYF. The chain employs TRBV5-1 and TRBJ2-3; TRBD2 aligns across 8 bases. The CDR3 is 14 residues long. The V and J ends lost 5 bases and 1 base, in that order; junction bases with no gene match: 3. Germline V gives CDR1 SGHRS, CDR2 YFSETQ.

V usage is TRBV5-8 and J usage is TRBJ2-7; 7 bases are shared with TRBD1. CDR1 is SGHTS, CDR2 YDEGEE, per germline. V gave up 6 bases and J gave up 7 bases; unmatched junction bases: 4. CDR3 length: 11 amino acids. The CDR3 loop reads CASTRDREQYF. CDR3 in DNA: TGTGCCAGCACCCGGGACAGAGAGCAGTACTTC.

Details on this clone: The sample contains more than one DNA sequence encoding this CDR3. The rearrangement links TRBV11-2 to TRBJ2-1, with 10 bases that match TRBD2. CDR1 and CDR2 from the germline V gene are SGHAT and FQNNGV. The CDR3 has 15 residues. V lost 4 bases and J lost 2; bases outside the gene matches: 2. For the CDR3, the DNA is TGTGCCAGCAGCTATACTAGCGGGACCTACAATGAGCAGTTCTTC. It translates to CASSYTSGTYNEQFF.

The chain has TRBV7-9 and TRBJ2-7; D is possibly TRBD2 (5 bases). Deletions cut 5 bases from V and 5 bases from J, with 19 bases between. CDR3 length equals 15 residues. The germline gives CDR1 SEHNR, CDR2 FQNEAQ (reference sequence). The CDR3 region is CASSPSLTGRDEQYF. The CDR3 region has the DNA TGTGCCAGCAGCCCTAGCTTGACGGGAAGGGACGAGCAGTACTTC.

The chain uses TRBV6-5 and TRBJ1-2; the match to TRBD1 covers 9 bases. Per germline, CDR1 MNHEY and CDR2 SVGAGI. The CDR3 runs 14 residues. V lost 4 bases to trimming and J lost 4 bases; unmatched junction nucleotides: 4. The CDR3 nucleotides are TGTGCCAGCAGTTTACAGGGGGCAGGCTATGGCTACACCTTC. This codes for CASSLQGAGYGYTF.

The chain joins TRBV30 to TRBJ1-3; D gene unclear. Germline-derived CDR1 and CDR2 are GTSNPN and SVGIG (reference sequence). The CDR3 loop spans 13 amino acids. V was shortened by 0 bases and J by 4 bases, with 7 bases between the two germline ends. CDR3 residues: CAWSVQRGNTIYF. The CDR3 bases are TGTGCCTGGAGTGTACAACGGGGAAACACCATATATTTT.

In its sample, this clone was seen a few times. V gene TRBV5-1 combines with J gene TRBJ2-1; perhaps D is TRBD1 or TRBD2 (5 bases each). Trimming pared 2 bases from V and 7 bases from J, leaving 10 bases between. CDR1 and CDR2 from the germline V gene are SGHRS and YFSETQ. The CDR3 sequence is 13 residues long. As DNA, the CDR3 is TGCGCCAGCAGCTTCGAAGAGGGGAATGAGCAGTTCTTC. This translates into CASSFEEGNEQFF.

The rearrangement uses TRBV3-1 (or the pseudogene TRBV3-2) and TRBJ2-3; D is unclear. The V end lost 1 base, the J end lost 10 bases, and 9 bases lay between the germline ends. CDR3 length: 12 residues. Per germline, CDR1 LGHDT and CDR2 YNNKEL (reference sequence). The CDR3 loop is CASSQGAGAQYF. The CDR3 DNA reads as TGTGCCAGCAGCCAAGGGGCAGGCGCGCAGTATTTT.

This chain joins TRBV9 and TRBJ2-2; D call uncertain. CDR1 is SGDLS, CDR2 YYNGEE, per germline. V lost 0 bases to trimming and J lost 5 bases, with 5 bases between them. The CDR3 runs to 13 residues. As DNA, the CDR3 is TGTGCCAGCAGCGTAGCTGTGACCGGGGAGCTGTTTTTT. Translating gives CASSVAVTGELFF. The whole variable domain, remainder taken from reference TRBV9 and TRBJ2-2, is DSGVTQTPKHLITATGQRVTLRCSPRSGDLSVYWYQQSLDQGLQFLIQYYNGEERAKGNILERFSAQQFPDLHSELNLSSLELGDSALYFCASSVAVTGELFFGEGSRLTVL.